This T cell receptor (beta chain) is drawn from a study of cytomegalovirus exposure and HLA in healthy donors. Study-level findings and limits: It was approximately 160 TCR beta chains that were listed as cytomegalovirus-associated. Researchers reportedly found TCR beta sequences accurately predicted most subjects' HLA-A and HLA-B alleles.

At collection, donors were nominally healthy, but unrecorded immune exposures were probable. PCR primers comprised 60 Vbeta and 13 Jbeta primers. Measured with immunoSEQ multiplex PCR; TCRdb has only the in-frame clones, and not every one. The profile covers 90,000 to 110,000 clones, with roughly 15% appearing a single time and around 0.86% taken by the ten largest. This clone turned up a few times. Its antigen remains unknown. Sequenced sample: PBMCs. This sequence originates from a female donor in good health and CMV-seronegative.

CDR3 DNA sequence: TGTGCCAGCAGTTCCTTGAGAGTTGGCCAGGGTTATCACGAGCAGTACTTC. It specifies CASSSLRVGQGYHEQYF. The rearrangement uses TRBV27 and TRBJ2-7; weak D call: TRBD1 (5 bases). V lost 4 bases, J lost 5 bases, and 24 bases lay in between. Germline CDR1 and CDR2: MNHEY and SMNVEV (reference sequence). CDR3 length equals 17 residues.